These T cell receptor beta chains were read from a single sample in a study of cytomegalovirus exposure and HLA in healthy donors. Sequencing used immunoSEQ multiplex PCR; TCRdb keeps in-frame clones, though not all of them. The sample carries 170,000 or so clones, around three quarters recorded once. The specimen sequenced was PBMCs. The source is a woman in her fifties or sixties in good health and CMV-seropositive. CDR3s include the opening cysteine and the closing phenylalanine or tryptophan. Each record gives: CDR3 DNA, CDR3 protein, V gene, J gene, clone size, D gene. D genes are given only for firm matches. Size is stated for part of the rows, as once, few or many counts, or as a class when the clone is expanded.

TGTGCCAGCAGCCTTGACAGGGTAAACTATGGCTACACCTTC,CASSLDRVNYGYTF,TRBV5-6,TRBJ1-2,few,TRBD1
TGTGCCAGCAGAGTATCGAGATCCAACTCCTACGAGCAGTACTTC,CASRVSRSNSYEQYF,TRBV7-8,TRBJ2-7,NA,NA
TGTGCCAGTAGTCCGCAAACCCGAGGTTCCGGGGATGGCTACACCTTC,CASSPQTRGSGDGYTF,TRBV19,TRBJ1-2,NA,NA
TGTGCCAGCAGCTTAAATGGGGACAGGGGTACTGAAGCTTTCTTT,CASSLNGDRGTEAFF,TRBV7-3,TRBJ1-1,NA,TRBD1
TGTGCCAGCAGTTCAAGCGGGGAGTTCTCCTACAATGAGCAGTTCTTC,CASSSSGEFSYNEQFF,TRBV28,TRBJ2-1,NA,TRBD2
TGTGCCAGCAGATCCCGGACAGGGGACTACAATGAGCAGTTCTTC,CASRSRTGDYNEQFF,TRBV6-6,TRBJ2-1,NA,TRBD1
TGTGCCAGCAGACCCGACAGCTCCTACGAGCAGTACTTC,CASRPDSSYEQYF,TRBV27,TRBJ2-7,NA,NA
TGCAGCGTTGGCTCTAGCGTGTACGAGCAGTACTTC,CSVGSSVYEQYF,TRBV29-1,TRBJ2-7,NA,NA
TGCGCCAGCAGCTTCGCGGGGTCCTCCTACGAGCAGTACTTC,CASSFAGSSYEQYF,TRBV5-1,TRBJ2-7,NA,NA
TGTGCCATCAGTCCCCCGGGGATCTACGAGCAGTACTTC,CAISPPGIYEQYF,TRBV10-3,TRBJ2-7,NA,NA
TGTGCCAGCTCACCACCGTTCCGGAGGGCAGGTGGGGCCAACGTCCTGACTTTC,CASSPPFRRAGGANVLTF,TRBV18,TRBJ2-6,NA,NA
TGTGCCAGCTCACCTTACAGGGGGCAAACTAATGAAAAACTGTTTTTT,CASSPYRGQTNEKLFF,TRBV18,TRBJ1-4,NA,TRBD1
TGTGCCAGCAGCTCTACTCCCTTCTCTGGAAACACCATATATTTT,CASSSTPFSGNTIYF,TRBV7-3,TRBJ1-3,NA,NA
TGTGCCAGCAGCCCCGACAGGTCCAACGGGGAGCTGTTTTTT,CASSPDRSNGELFF,TRBV5-4,TRBJ2-2,NA,NA
TGTGCCAGCAGGCAAGGGGGGGCGGGACGCATTAATGAAAAACTGTTTTTT,CASRQGGAGRINEKLFF,TRBV27,TRBJ1-4,once,NA
TGTGCCAGCAGCCGACAGGCCTATGGCTACACCTTC,CASSRQAYGYTF,TRBV5-8,TRBJ1-2,NA,NA
TGTGCCAGCAGTCCCTCCAGATGGGGGGGCAGAGTGTACGAGCAGTACTTC,CASSPSRWGGRVYEQYF,TRBV28,TRBJ2-7,few,NA
TGTGCCAGCAGCTCCGACAGGGGTTTGGACACTGAAGCTTTCTTT,CASSSDRGLDTEAFF,TRBV7-9,TRBJ1-1,once,TRBD1
TGCGCCAGCAGCGCTTTAGCGGGGGCCAACTACAATGAGCAGTTCTTC,CASSALAGANYNEQFF,TRBV5-1,TRBJ2-1,NA,TRBD2
TGTGCCTGGAGTGTATGGGGACTAGCGGGAACGAACACCGGGGAGCTGTTTTTT,CAWSVWGLAGTNTGELFF,TRBV30,TRBJ2-2,NA,TRBD2
TGTGCCAGCACCGAGGGATTGCAAGAGACCCAGTACTTC,CASTEGLQETQYF,TRBV28,TRBJ2-5,NA,NA
TGCGCCAGCAGCCAAGTTTTAGGGGACTATAATTCACCCCTCCACTTT,CASSQVLGDYNSPLHF,TRBV4-1,TRBJ1-6,NA,NA
TGTGCCAGTAGTATAGAGGGCGCAGGGAAGCAGCCCCAGCATTTT,CASSIEGAGKQPQHF,TRBV19,TRBJ1-5,NA,NA
TGTGCCAGCAGCTTAAACCAGGTGTCAGAGACTGAAGCTTTCTTT,CASSLNQVSETEAFF,TRBV7-3,TRBJ1-1,NA,NA
TGTGCCAGCGGGACTGGCACAGATACGCAGTATTTT,CASGTGTDTQYF,TRBV7-3,TRBJ2-3,NA,NA
TGCGCCAGCAGTGATTATCCCTATGGCTACACCTTC,CASSDYPYGYTF,TRBV10-2,TRBJ1-2,few,NA
TGTGCCAGCAGTGAAGCGGTTGGGGACATTGCCAACACCGGGGAGCTGTTTTTT,CASSEAVGDIANTGELFF,TRBV6-1,TRBJ2-2,NA,NA
TGTGCCAGTAGTAGTTTGAGGACAGGGGCTCCAGATACGCAGTATTTT,CASSSLRTGAPDTQYF,TRBV19,TRBJ2-3,once,TRBD1
TGTGCCAGCAGTTCCAGGGGACAGGGTTACGAGCAGTACTTC,CASSSRGQGYEQYF,TRBV2,TRBJ2-7,NA,TRBD1
TGTGCCAGCAATCCCCACCCCCGCGCGGGGGGGGAGACCCAGTACTTC,CASNPHPRAGGETQYF,TRBV9,TRBJ2-5,NA,TRBD2
TGTGCCAGCAGCGCGGTAGAGAAAAGACAGGGGAACTTC,CASSAVEKRQGNF,TRBV5-8,TRBJ1-2,NA,TRBD1
TGTGCCAGCAGCCAAGGTGCGGGCTACGAGCAGTACTTC,CASSQGAGYEQYF,TRBV4-2,TRBJ2-7,NA,NA
TGCGCCAGCAGCTTGGGGACAGGGGCCCAAGAGACCCAGTACTTC,CASSLGTGAQETQYF,TRBV5-1,TRBJ2-5,few,TRBD1
TGTGCCAGCTCACCACCGCGGCTAGCGGGAGAGACCCAGTACTTC,CASSPPRLAGETQYF,TRBV18,TRBJ2-5,NA,TRBD2
TGTGCCAGTAGTATTAGAGGGACAGGTAACACCGGGGAGCTGTTTTTT,CASSIRGTGNTGELFF,TRBV19,TRBJ2-2,NA,TRBD1
TGTGCCAGTAGTATTTTGGAGGGACGGGATCAGCCCCAGCATTTT,CASSILEGRDQPQHF,TRBV19,TRBJ1-5,NA,NA
TGTGCCAGCAGCTGGGGGGCAGCGGGGGGGTCCACCGGGGAGCTGTTTTTT,CASSWGAAGGSTGELFF,TRBV7-2,TRBJ2-2,NA,TRBD2
TGTGCCAGCAGTCTCCCGGGACAGGGAGAAGAGGCCCAGTACTTC,CASSLPGQGEEAQYF,TRBV28,TRBJ2-5,NA,TRBD1
TGCGCCAGCAGCCAAGGGCCCGGGGGCTATGGCTACACCTTC,CASSQGPGGYGYTF,TRBV4-3,TRBJ1-2,NA,NA
TGTGCCAGCAGCTCCGCCGGGACAAGAACGACAGATACGCAGTATTTT,CASSSAGTRTTDTQYF,TRBV7-2,TRBJ2-3,NA,NA
TGTGCCAGCAGCTCGGGACAGTTTATCAATGAGCAGTTCTTC,CASSSGQFINEQFF,TRBV7-3,TRBJ2-1,NA,TRBD1
TGTGCCAGCTCACCTAAGAGCGGACCTTACAATGAGCAGTTCTTC,CASSPKSGPYNEQFF,TRBV18,TRBJ2-1,once,NA
TGTGCCAGCAGCCGGAGGGGGACAGGGGGCTCGTCCAATCAGCCCCAGCATTTT,CASSRRGTGGSSNQPQHF,TRBV5-6,TRBJ1-5,NA,TRBD1